The T cell receptor (beta chain) under discussion was sequenced for a study of T cell responses to AZD1222 COVID-19 vaccine (dated by TCRdb to about 2021). Describing the broader study: AZD1222 recipients given second doses at about 4 weeks or at about 12 weeks were pooled, since spike-specific TCR depth and breadth were not found to differ between the two schedules. TCR sequencing was performed for roughly 250 trial participants, of whom 207 were given two doses of AZD1222 and approximately 26 were given two doses of MenACWY control vaccine. Enrollment into the trials was organized by age into subgroups of 18-55, 56-69 and 70-plus years, and those subgroups contained 148, 28 and 57 TCR-sequenced participants, respectively.

Notes on this clone: Its antigen remains undetermined. The input lacks base qualities; no much larger clone sits a single base away.

V was cut back by 1 base and J by 10 bases, leaving a gap of 11 bases between them. Including cysteine and phenylalanine, the CDR3 has 14 amino acids. Just the 42-base CDR3 DNA is kept, in frame starting at base 1. CDR1 LGHDT and CDR2 YNNKEL were looked up in the germline V gene (reference sequence). Results and caveats for the whole study, not just this receptor: A significant rise in spike-specific TCR breadth and depth was observed after two AZD1222 doses relative to day 0 and relative to MenACWY recipients. Reportedly, almost half of the unique spike-specific TCRs recognized epitopes lying outside the regions that are mutated in the B.1.351 and B.1.1.7 variants. Conclusions about previously exposed vaccinees were limited because only six AZD1222 recipients were SARS-CoV-2 seropositive at baseline. Participants were mostly white British, with more females than males. The authors suggested clonal diversity may have been underestimated. The 56-69-year group was small, and its depth increase did not reach significance, likely because of low power. Vaccine-associated CD4 TCRs spanned the whole spike protein, with dominant responses in regions 160-218 and 743-854. Because no samples from the day 14 peak response were available, repertoires could be characterized only after the peak T cell response.

Taken with the paper, the label for time point translates to: baseline before first vaccination. Vaccinee samples came from UK trials COV001 and COV002, including a single-blind randomized controlled phase 2/3 trial of AZD1222 (ChAdOx1 nCoV-19) in healthy adults. Trial participant PBMC samples were collected at day 0 and day 28 after the second dose for TCRbeta chain sequencing. The CDR3 regions of human TCRbeta chains were analyzed by immunosequencing. Per the source publication's procedure: Repertoire TCRs were matched against a reference library of SARS-CoV-2-specific TCRs generated with the MIRA antigen-specificity platform. Breadth meant the fraction of unique TCRs that were SARS-CoV-2-associated, whereas depth meant the fraction of total T cells that were SARS-CoV-2-associated. Using the MIRA data, each spike-specific TCR was mapped to the spike region that the TCR reacts to and placed in a CD4 or CD8 class. Log10-transformed breadth and depth values were compared by one-way ANOVA with Sidak's multiple comparisons tests. TCRdb holds this immuneACCESS table with in-frame rearrangements only. Some clones are missing; in checked studies, unresolved V genes explain under half, and the rest has no known cause. The V and J calls and clone size come from that table; D and trimming were worked out from the DNA. The sample table records about 150,000 clones; roughly 89% of these occur just once. The top ten clones comprise 1.5% to 2% of the sample.

Sequencing used peripheral blood, obtained on day 0 of AZD1222 vaccination. The source is an adult in good health. The chain is assembled from TRBV3-1 (or the pseudogene TRBV3-2) and TRBJ1-6; no confident D gene assignment can be made. The CDR3 is CASSQAGFGSPLHF. In nucleotides, the sequence is TGTGCCAGCAGCCAAGCGGGGTTTGGGTCACCCCTCCACTTT.